A single sample gave rise to the 17 T cell receptor beta chains below, sequenced in a study of cytomegalovirus exposure and HLA in healthy donors. PCR was performed using 60 Vbeta and 13 Jbeta primers. Some clones are missing from TCRdb's copy, which holds only in-frame ones; the method was immunoSEQ multiplex PCR. The repertoire holds about 98,000 clones, with roughly 81% as singletons. The sequencing sample was made of PBMCs. Source of these receptors: a man between 40 and 49 years old in good health and CMV-seronegative.

The CDR3 nucleotides read TGCAGCGTTCGGGACACGAACACCGGGGAGCTGTTTTTT. It translates to CSVRDTNTGELFF. The rearrangement joins TRBV29-1 to TRBJ2-2, with D maybe TRBD1 (6 bases). Trimming stripped 5 bases from V and 0 bases from J, with 7 bases between. Germline V gives CDR1 SQVTM, CDR2 ANQGSEA. The CDR3 length is 13 residues.

This clone was seen a single time. The chain is built from TRBV14 and TRBJ2-5; D not resolved. Germline values: CDR1 SGHDN, CDR2 FVKESK. The ends were cut back, 0 bases at V and 1 base at J, with 9 bases in the middle. CDR3 length: 15 amino acids. CDR3 region: CASSQDVGLQETQYF. As DNA, the CDR3 is TGTGCCAGCAGCCAAGACGTGGGCCTCCAAGAGACCCAGTACTTC.

The chain combines TRBV28 with TRBJ1-2; 8 bases map to TRBD1. In germline, CDR1 is MDHEN, CDR2 SYDVKM. This CDR3 region has 13 residues. Trimming cost V 4 bases and J 8 bases; bases outside gene matches: 6. CDR3 region: CASSSRQGSGYTF. Written as DNA, the CDR3 is TGTGCCAGCAGTTCTAGACAGGGGAGCGGCTACACCTTC.

J is TRBJ1-2 and V is TRBV28, with a tentative D call TRBD1 (5 bases). V was clipped by 2 bases and J by 7 bases, with 11 bases between them. The germline V gene has CDR1 MDHEN and CDR2 SYDVKM. The CDR3 contains 13 residues. The chain's CDR3 is CASSLPGTFGYTF. The CDR3 coding sequence is TGTGCCAGCAGTTTACCCGGGACTTTTGGCTACACCTTC.

The V call is TRBV4-3, the J call TRBJ2-7; 9 bases are a match to TRBD1. CDR3 length: 15 residues. The junction had 1 base not matched to a gene; V was cut back by 1 base and J by 0 bases. Germline CDR1 is LGHNA and CDR2 is YSLEER. In DNA, the CDR3 is TGCGCCAGCAGCCAAGTGGGACAGGGCTCCTACGAGCAGTACTTC. Translation gives CASSQVGQGSYEQYF.

The V and J genes are TRBV19 and TRBJ2-5, with 10 bases aligning to TRBD1. The tail of the sequence fits TRBJ2-7 better, so the J call may be wrong. Germline lookup yields CDR1 LNHDA and CDR2 SQIVND (reference sequence). CDR3 length: 14 residues. CDR3 protein: CASSIGTGVPEQYF. CDR3 DNA sequence: TGTGCCAGTAGTATCGGGACAGGGGTACCCGAGCAGTACTTC.

This chain uses TRBV14 with TRBJ1-6, with 8 bases matching TRBD1. This CDR3 region has 13 residues. Germline V gene sequence: CDR1 SGHDN, CDR2 FVKESK. V shed 10 bases, J shed 10 bases, and the junction held 9 bases outside the gene matches. The CDR3 DNA follows: TGTGCCACCCGACAGGGGACCGGATCACCCCTCCACTTT. It specifies CATRQGTGSPLHF.

The chain carries TRBV6-5 and TRBJ1-2; tentatively, D is TRBD1 (5 bases). CDR1 and CDR2 from the germline V gene are MNHEY and SVGAGI. The CDR3 length is 13 residues. Trimming left V 6 bases short and J 2 bases short, with 10 bases between. CDR3 sequence (DNA): TGTGCCAGCAGAGACAGTACGAACTATGGCTACACCTTC. Translation gives CASRDSTNYGYTF.

The chain recombines TRBV6-5 with TRBJ2-6; 7 positions match TRBD1. Germline CDR1 and CDR2: MNHEY and SVGAGI. V lost 6 bases and J lost 2; bases outside the gene matches: 4. This CDR3 region has 15 residues. In nucleotides, the CDR3 is TGTGCCAGCAGCCTTCAGGGGGCTGGGGCCAACGTCCTGACTTTC. It translates to CASSLQGAGANVLTF.

This clone was observed once. Its ends do not fully match the called genes, so a read error is possible. This chain connects TRBV18 to TRBJ1-1; tentative D call: TRBD1 (6 bases). CDR3 length equals 14 residues. CDR1 and CDR2 (germline): KGHSH, LQKENI. CDR3 amino acids: CASSRAQGYIEAFF. The CDR3 bases are TGTGCCAGCTCACGGGCCCAGGGGTACATTGAAGCTTTTTTT. Combining the CDR3 with reference TRBV18 and TRBJ1-1 gives the whole variable domain NAGVMQNPRHLVRRRGQEARLRCSPMKGHSHVYWYRQLPEEGLKFMVYLQKENIIDESGMPKERFSAEFPKEGPSILRIQQVVRGDSAAYFCASSRAQGYIEAFFGQGTRLTVV.

The chain couples TRBV18 to TRBJ2-7, with TRBD1 matching over 7 bases. The J segment lost 0 bases and the V segment lost 5 bases, leaving 4 bases of the junction unmatched. This CDR3 contains 14 residues. The germline V gene has CDR1 KGHSH and CDR2 LQKENI. The CDR3 spells CASSSDRSSYEQYF. CDR3 nucleotides: TGTGCCAGCTCATCGGACAGGAGCTCCTACGAGCAGTACTTC.

V usage is TRBV14 and J usage is TRBJ2-7; TRBD1 agrees at 10 bases. V lost 4 bases and J lost 3; bases outside the gene matches: 9. Germline values: CDR1 SGHDN, CDR2 FVKESK. The CDR3 contains 16 residues. CDR3 in amino acids: CASSRGAGQGFYEQYF. As DNA, the CDR3 is TGTGCCAGCAGCCGGGGTGCGGGACAGGGGTTCTACGAGCAGTACTTC. The complete variable domain, with remaining parts taken from reference TRBV14 and TRBJ2-7, reads EAGVTQFPSHSVIEKGQTVTLRCDPISGHDNLYWYRRVMGKEIKFLLHFVKESKQDESGMPNNRFLAERTGGTYSTLKVQPAELEDSGVYFCASSRGAGQGFYEQYFGPGTRLTVT.

The sample holds a few counts of this clone. V and J are TRBV6-5 and TRBJ1-6, with D tentatively TRBD1 (5 bases). CDR3 length: 14 amino acids. Germline V lookup: CDR1 MNHEY, CDR2 SVGAGI. Trimming took 5 bases from V and 10 from J, leaving 15 bases between them. The CDR3 reads CASSPPGRISPLHF. For the CDR3, the DNA is TGTGCCAGCAGTCCTCCAGGGAGGATCTCACCCCTCCACTTT.

This clone has more than one count but fewer than ten. The rearrangement uses TRBV5-4 and TRBJ2-5; D is uncertain. Germline CDR1 is SGHNT and CDR2 is YYREEE (reference sequence). This CDR3 has 14 residues. Trimming took off 4 bases at V and 1 base at J, with 11 bases between the two ends. CDR3 loop: CASSPRQTQETQYF. The CDR3 nucleotides read TGTGCCAGCAGCCCGAGACAAACCCAAGAGACCCAGTACTTC. The variable domain in full, with the rest retrieved from reference TRBV5-4 and TRBJ2-5, is ETGVTQSPTHLIKTRGQQVTLRCSSQSGHNTVSWYQQALGQGPQFIFQYYREEENGRGNFPPRFSGLQFPNYSSELNVNALELDDSALYLCASSPRQTQETQYFGPGTRLLVL.

V usage is TRBV7-4 and J usage is TRBJ1-1, with 10 bases lining up with TRBD1. Looked up from germline, CDR1 is SGHVT and CDR2 is SQSDAQ. CDR3 length equals 20 residues. J gave up 3 bases and V 4 bases, and 20 bases lay outside the gene matches. CDR3 protein: CASSCLTGTGDMAVDTEAFF. The CDR3 nucleotides are TGTGCCAGCAGCTGCTTAACCGGGACAGGGGATATGGCTGTGGACACTGAAGCTTTCTTT.

This chain uses TRBV7-9 with TRBJ1-1, with TRBD1 as a possible D gene (6 bases). The germline V gene encodes CDR1 SEHNR and CDR2 FQNEAQ (reference sequence). CDR3 length: 14 residues. Trimming removed 5 bases from V and 1 base from J, with 11 bases in between. The CDR3 DNA sequence: TGTGCCAGCAGCACGGGGACAACGAACACTGAAGCTTTCTTT. Translating gives CASSTGTTNTEAFF.

The table lists this clone with a count of one. The chain carries TRBV9 and TRBJ1-1, with D perhaps matching TRBD1 (5 bases). Germline loops: CDR1 SGDLS, CDR2 YYNGEE. V was shortened by 3 bases and J by 1 base, with 19 bases between the two germline ends. The CDR3 extends over 17 amino acids. The CDR3 coding sequence is TGTGCCAGCAGCGCCTTCTGGGAATGGGGGGAGAACACTGAAGCTTTCTTT. Amino acid sequence: CASSAFWEWGENTEAFF.